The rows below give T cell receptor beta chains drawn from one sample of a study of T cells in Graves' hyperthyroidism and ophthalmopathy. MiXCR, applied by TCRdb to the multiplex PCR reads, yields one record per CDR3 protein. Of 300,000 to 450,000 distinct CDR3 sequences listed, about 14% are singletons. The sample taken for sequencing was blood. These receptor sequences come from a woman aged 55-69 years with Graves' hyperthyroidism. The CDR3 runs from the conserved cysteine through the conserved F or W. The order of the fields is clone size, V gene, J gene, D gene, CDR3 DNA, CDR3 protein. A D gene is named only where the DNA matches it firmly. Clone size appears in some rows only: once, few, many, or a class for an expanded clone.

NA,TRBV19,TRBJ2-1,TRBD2,TGTGCCAGTAGTAGGGCTGCAGCGGGAGAGAATGAGCAGTTCTTC,CASSRAAAGENEQFF
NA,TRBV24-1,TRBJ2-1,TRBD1,TGTGCCACCAGTGGTTCGCACGGGACAGGGGCCGATGAGCAGTTCTTC,CATSGSHGTGADEQFF
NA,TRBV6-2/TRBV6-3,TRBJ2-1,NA,TGTGCCAGCAGGACAGCGGTTAGCTCCTACAATGAGCAGTTCTTC,CASRTAVSSYNEQFF
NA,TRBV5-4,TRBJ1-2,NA,TGTGCCAGCAGCTCCCCTGATTATGGCTACACCTTC,CASSSPDYGYTF
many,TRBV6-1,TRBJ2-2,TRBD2,TGTGCCAGCAGTAAACGGACTAGCGGGAGGACCGGGGAGCTGTTTTTT,CASSKRTSGRTGELFF
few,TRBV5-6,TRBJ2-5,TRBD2,TGTGCCAGCAGCCCAATACTAGCGGGAGGCGAAGAGACCCAGTACTTC,CASSPILAGGEETQYF
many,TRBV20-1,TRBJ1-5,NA,TGCAGTGCTAAAGGACCTTGGGGTCAGCCCCAGCATTTT,CSAKGPWGQPQHF
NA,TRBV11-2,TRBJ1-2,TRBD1,TGTGCCAGCAGCTCACCGACAGGGTCTAACTATGGCTACACCTTC,CASSSPTGSNYGYTF
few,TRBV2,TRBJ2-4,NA,TGTGCCAGCCTGGGCAAAAACATTCAGTACTTC,CASLGKNIQYF
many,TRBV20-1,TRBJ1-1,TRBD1,TGCAGTGCTAGACCGACAGGGGGGACTGAAGCTTTCTTT,CSARPTGGTEAFF
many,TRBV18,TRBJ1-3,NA,TGTGCCAGCTCACCAGTCAGATCTGGAAACACCATATATTTT,CASSPVRSGNTIYF
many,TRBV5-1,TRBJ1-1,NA,TGCGCCAGCAGCGCAAGTCGGGGGGCGGACACTGAAGCTTTCTTT,CASSASRGADTEAFF
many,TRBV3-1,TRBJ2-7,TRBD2,TGTGCCAGCAGCCCCAGGAGCGGGAACTACGAGCAGTACTTC,CASSPRSGNYEQYF
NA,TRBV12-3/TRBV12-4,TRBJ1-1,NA,TGTGCCAGCAGTGTTTCCGTGGCGAACACTGAAGCTTTCTTT,CASSVSVANTEAFF
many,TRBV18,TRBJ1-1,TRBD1,TGTGCCAGCTCACCGAGACAGGGGAACACTGAAGCTTTCTTT,CASSPRQGNTEAFF
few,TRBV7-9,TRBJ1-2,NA,TGTGCCAGCAGCTCCTTAAACAGGCTCTATGGCTACACCTTC,CASSSLNRLYGYTF
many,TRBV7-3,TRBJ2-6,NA,TGTGCCAGCAGCTTTGATGGGGCCAACGTCCTGACTTTC,CASSFDGANVLTF
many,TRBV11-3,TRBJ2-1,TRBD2,TGTGCCAGCAGCTTAGACAGGGTGACTAGCGGGAGGGCTTCTTACAATGAGCAGTTCTTC,CASSLDRVTSGRASYNEQFF
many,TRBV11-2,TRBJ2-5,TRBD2,TGTGCCAGCAGCTTAAGTTCCTCTAGCGGGACCAGGGAGACCCAGTACTTC,CASSLSSSSGTRETQYF
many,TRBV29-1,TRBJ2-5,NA,TGCAGCGTTGAATCCGCCTGGGTGGAGACCCAGTACTTC,CSVESAWVETQYF
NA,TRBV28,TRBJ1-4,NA,TGTGCCAGCACCAGTAATGAAAAACTGTTTTTT,CASTSNEKLFF
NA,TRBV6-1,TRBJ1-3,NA,TGTGCCAGCAGAATAACCAGCGGGACCCCTGGAAACACCATATATTTT,CASRITSGTPGNTIYF
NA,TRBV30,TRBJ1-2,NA,TGTGCCTGGAGTGTACTAAGGGAGGGGGGCTACACCTTC,CAWSVLREGGYTF
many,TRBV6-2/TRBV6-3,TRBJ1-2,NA,TGTGCCAGCAGAGACGCCTATGGCTACACCTTC,CASRDAYGYTF
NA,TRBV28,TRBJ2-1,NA,TGTGCCAGCAGTTCTACCTCAACTTACAATGAGCAGTTCTTC,CASSSTSTYNEQFF
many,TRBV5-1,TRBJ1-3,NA,TGCGCCAGCAGCCCGGGGGGAGCTGGAAACACCATATATTTT,CASSPGGAGNTIYF
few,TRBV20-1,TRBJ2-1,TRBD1,TGCAGTGCTACGTATCGGAGACAGGGCAATGAGCAGTTCTTC,CSATYRRQGNEQFF
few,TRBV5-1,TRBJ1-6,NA,TGCGCCAGCAGCTTGGGACGGTATAATTCACCCCTCCACTTT,CASSLGRYNSPLHF
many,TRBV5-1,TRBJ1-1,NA,TGCGCCAGCAGCCTGTATTCTGGCAAAGACGCTGCTTTCTTT,CASSLYSGKDAAFF
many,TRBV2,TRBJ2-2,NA,TGTGCCAGCAAGCGAACGGGGTTAGCGGCCGGGGAGCTGTTTTTT,CASKRTGLAAGELFF
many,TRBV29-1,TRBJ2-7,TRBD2,TGCAGCGTTGAAGGGAGGACTAGCGGTCTAGGCGAGCAGTACTTC,CSVEGRTSGLGEQYF
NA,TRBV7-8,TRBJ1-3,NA,TGTGCCAGCAGATCTCCCGGGGGGGATGGAAACACCATATATTTT,CASRSPGGDGNTIYF
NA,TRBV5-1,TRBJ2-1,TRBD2,TGCGCCAGCAGCCTAGCGGGAGAGCTCTACAATGAGCAGTTCTTC,CASSLAGELYNEQFF
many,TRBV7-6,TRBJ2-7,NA,TGTGCCAGCAGCGCCGGATTGGTGTGGGAGCAGTACTTC,CASSAGLVWEQYF
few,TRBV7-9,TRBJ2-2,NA,TGTGCCAGCAATGGTGGGAGGATGATTACGAACACCGGGGAGCTGTTTTTT,CASNGGRMITNTGELFF
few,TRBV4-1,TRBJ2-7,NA,TGCGCCAGCAGCCATCCCTCTAACGAGCAGTACTTC,CASSHPSNEQYF
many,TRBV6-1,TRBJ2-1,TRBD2,TGTGCCAGCAGTGAATTTTTCGCTAGCGGATCCTACAATGAGCAGTTCTTC,CASSEFFASGSYNEQFF
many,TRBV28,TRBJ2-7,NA,TGTGCCAGCAGTTCCGTCTCGGAGGGGACCTACGAGCAGTACTTC,CASSSVSEGTYEQYF
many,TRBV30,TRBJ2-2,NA,TGTGCCACAGGGAGGGGGGGGGAGCTGTTTTTT,CATGRGGELFF
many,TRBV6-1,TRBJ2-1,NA,TGTGCCAGCAGTTTAATGGGGGGTTACAATGAGCAGTTCTTC,CASSLMGGYNEQFF
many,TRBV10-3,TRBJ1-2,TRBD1,TGTGCCATCAGCCGGGACAGTGACTATGGCTACACCTTC,CAISRDSDYGYTF